The rows below give T cell receptor beta chains drawn from one sample of a study of T cell responses to AZD1222 COVID-19 vaccine. Here immunoSEQ multiplex PCR was the method, and the copy in TCRdb shows in-frame clones only, minus some. The sample yields about 120,000 clones, about 92% seen once. The source was peripheral blood, collected on day 0 of MenACWY control vaccination. The receptors shown here come from an adult in good health. Both conserved end residues are part of each CDR3. The D gene is left open where the match is weak. The listing skips clone size in some rows; elsewhere it reads once, few, many or a size class.

v_gene: TRBV28; j_gene: TRBJ2-1; abundance: .; len: 14; d_gene: .; CDR3nt: TGTGCCAGCAGTTTAGGTTCGGGGTACAATGAGCAGTTCTTC; CDR3aa: CASSLGSGYNEQFF
v_gene: TRBV6-1; j_gene: TRBJ2-7; abundance: once; len: 16; d_gene: .; CDR3nt: TGTGCCAGCAGTGAGCGTTGGGACAACACAATCTACGAGCAGTACTTC; CDR3aa: CASSERWDNTIYEQYF
v_gene: TRBV24-1; j_gene: TRBJ2-1; abundance: once; len: 18; d_gene: TRBD2; CDR3nt: TGTGCCACCAGTGATTTGCCAAAGACTAGCGGGAGACCCAATGAGCAGTTCTTC; CDR3aa: CATSDLPKTSGRPNEQFF
v_gene: TRBV12-5; j_gene: TRBJ2-1; abundance: .; len: 14; d_gene: .; CDR3nt: TGTGCTAGTGGTTTGGACGGGGCCTACAATGAGCAGTTCTTC; CDR3aa: CASGLDGAYNEQFF
v_gene: TRBV28; j_gene: TRBJ1-4; abundance: .; len: 14; d_gene: .; CDR3nt: TGTGCCAGCAGTTTAAGGGGAGGACAGACTAAACTGTTTTTT; CDR3aa: CASSLRGGQTKLFF
v_gene: TRBV19; j_gene: TRBJ1-1; abundance: .; len: 15; d_gene: TRBD1; CDR3nt: TGTGCCAGTAGTACCCTTCCGACAGGGTACACTGAAGCTTTCTTT; CDR3aa: CASSTLPTGYTEAFF
v_gene: TRBV28; j_gene: TRBJ2-7; abundance: .; len: 15; d_gene: .; CDR3nt: TGTGCCAGCAGTTTTTCCCTAGCCCCAGCCTACGAGCAGTACTTC; CDR3aa: CASSFSLAPAYEQYF
v_gene: TRBV6-5; j_gene: TRBJ2-5; abundance: .; len: 15; d_gene: .; CDR3nt: TGTGCCAGCAGTTACGTGGGGGGGGGCCCAGAGACCCAGTACTTC; CDR3aa: CASSYVGGGPETQYF
v_gene: TRBV6-5; j_gene: TRBJ2-7; abundance: few; len: 15; d_gene: .; CDR3nt: TGTGCCAGCAAACCTCTGGGGTACTACTCCTACGAGCAGTACTTC; CDR3aa: CASKPLGYYSYEQYF
v_gene: TRBV3-1/TRBV3-2; j_gene: TRBJ1-2; abundance: .; len: 14; d_gene: .; CDR3nt: TGTGCCAGCAGCCCCTGGACGGCTAACTATGGCTACACCTTC; CDR3aa: CASSPWTANYGYTF
v_gene: TRBV24-1; j_gene: TRBJ1-3; abundance: .; len: 13; d_gene: .; CDR3nt: TGTGCCACCAGTGATTTGATTACAAACACCATATATTTT; CDR3aa: CATSDLITNTIYF
v_gene: TRBV7-9; j_gene: TRBJ1-4; abundance: .; len: 13; d_gene: .; CDR3nt: TGTGCCAGCAGTGGACGGACTAATGAAAAACTGTTTTTT; CDR3aa: CASSGRTNEKLFF
v_gene: TRBV15; j_gene: TRBJ2-7; abundance: few; len: 15; d_gene: TRBD1; CDR3nt: TGTGCCACCAGCAGAGATTTAGGACAGGGCTACGAGCAGTACTTC; CDR3aa: CATSRDLGQGYEQYF
v_gene: TRBV7-9; j_gene: TRBJ2-6; abundance: .; len: 15; d_gene: .; CDR3nt: TGTGCCAGCAGTAGCCAGGAATCTGGGGCCAACGTCCTGACTTTC; CDR3aa: CASSSQESGANVLTF
v_gene: TRBV5-1; j_gene: TRBJ2-1; abundance: .; len: 18; d_gene: TRBD1; CDR3nt: TGCGCCAGCAGCTTGTTCCAGGGGGCGGATTTCTCCTACAATGAGCAGTTCTTC; CDR3aa: CASSLFQGADFSYNEQFF
v_gene: TRBV3-1/TRBV3-2; j_gene: TRBJ1-3; abundance: .; len: 16; d_gene: .; CDR3nt: TGTGCCAGCAGCCACCGGTCCGTGGTTCATGGAAACACCATATATTTT; CDR3aa: CASSHRSVVHGNTIYF
v_gene: TRBV28; j_gene: TRBJ2-1; abundance: .; len: 16; d_gene: TRBD1; CDR3nt: TGTGCCAGCAGTTACACCGGGACAGGGTCCTACAATGAGCAGTTCTTC; CDR3aa: CASSYTGTGSYNEQFF
v_gene: TRBV7-2; j_gene: TRBJ2-1; abundance: once; len: 16; d_gene: TRBD1; CDR3nt: TGTGCCAGCAGCTTGTTCGGGACAGGGAGCAACAATGAGCAGTTCTTC; CDR3aa: CASSLFGTGSNNEQFF
v_gene: TRBV25-1; j_gene: TRBJ2-4; abundance: .; len: 17; d_gene: TRBD2; CDR3nt: TGTGCCAGCAGGATGACTAGCGGGGATACGGCCAAAAACATTCAGTACTTC; CDR3aa: CASRMTSGDTAKNIQYF
v_gene: TRBV19; j_gene: TRBJ1-5; abundance: .; len: 17; d_gene: .; CDR3nt: TGTGCCAGTAGTAACCTCCGGGGGCCAGGCAGCAATCAGCCCCAGCATTTT; CDR3aa: CASSNLRGPGSNQPQHF
v_gene: TRBV10-1; j_gene: TRBJ2-3; abundance: .; len: 19; d_gene: TRBD2; CDR3nt: TGCGCCAGCAGTGGAGCAGAGCTAGCGGGGGGCCGCCGCACAGATACGCAGTATTTT; CDR3aa: CASSGAELAGGRRTDTQYF